Listed below are T cell receptor beta chains from one sample, sequenced in a study of blood T cell repertoires in COVID-19. Profiled with immunoSEQ multiplex PCR; TCRdb holds only in-frame clones, not every one. The sample consists of approximately 330,000 clones, 80% to 90% of them appearing once. Sequencing was done on a sample of PBMCs or T cells enriched from blood (not recorded which). Every receptor here comes from a woman in her 40s with acute COVID-19. Both conserved end residues are part of each CDR3. Each record gives: J gene, V gene, CDR3 protein.

J gene: TRBJ1-5
V gene: TRBV16
CDR3 protein: CASSQLLGGGTGVFQPQHF

J gene: TRBJ1-4
V gene: TRBV7-2
CDR3 protein: CASSPSGPHEKLFF

J gene: TRBJ1-3
V gene: TRBV28
CDR3 protein: CASSLGGRDTIYF

J gene: TRBJ2-7
V gene: TRBV28
CDR3 protein: CARPGTGIHEQYF

J gene: TRBJ2-7
V gene: TRBV19
CDR3 protein: CASSVSRTASYEQYF

J gene: TRBJ2-3
V gene: TRBV7-8
CDR3 protein: CASSSETGHKDTQYF

J gene: TRBJ2-3
V gene: TRBV28
CDR3 protein: CASSSPGGERFTQYF

J gene: TRBJ2-7
V gene: TRBV27
CDR3 protein: CASSFARLGAYEQYF

J gene: TRBJ1-4
V gene: TRBV9
CDR3 protein: CASSLQGYTNEKLFF

J gene: TRBJ1-1
V gene: TRBV12-5
CDR3 protein: CASGAGHLEAFF

J gene: TRBJ2-5
V gene: TRBV5-1
CDR3 protein: CASSVTPGQGETQYF

J gene: TRBJ1-5
V gene: TRBV5-5
CDR3 protein: CASSLEGQGNQPQHF

J gene: TRBJ1-4
V gene: TRBV12-3/TRBV12-4
CDR3 protein: CASAGGANEKLFF

J gene: TRBJ2-7
V gene: TRBV7-8
CDR3 protein: CASSLGASYEQYF

J gene: TRBJ2-3
V gene: TRBV19
CDR3 protein: CASRRGGRADTQYF

J gene: TRBJ1-1
V gene: TRBV6-2/TRBV6-3
CDR3 protein: CASSYGTVMGNTEAFF

J gene: TRBJ1-4
V gene: TRBV5-1
CDR3 protein: CASGQSPNEKLFF

J gene: TRBJ2-2
V gene: TRBV7-9
CDR3 protein: CASSRGTGGSGELFF

J gene: TRBJ1-1
V gene: TRBV7-2
CDR3 protein: CASSSPLGGQGISNTEAFF

J gene: TRBJ2-5
V gene: TRBV10-3
CDR3 protein: CAISEYKGLALETQYF